These 18 T cell receptor beta chains share one sample of origin, sequenced in a study of T-cell reconstitution after alpha-beta-depleted transplantation in children. Construction of the TCRbeta library involved unique molecular identifiers. TCRdb called the PCR reads again in MiXCR, with one record for every CDR3 protein. The table lists approximately 500,000 distinct CDR3 sequences, over 25% of them singletons. Material: PBMCs, obtained before TCRalphabeta/CD19-depleted stem cell transplant. These receptors came from a boy in the first two years of life with Wiskott-Aldrich syndrome, due to receive a stem cell transplant.

The V gene is TRBV14, the J gene TRBJ2-7; 7 nucleotides align to TRBD1. The length of the CDR3 is 16 residues. Germline values: CDR1 SGHDN, CDR2 FVKESK. The trim removed 3 bases at V and 4 bases at J, leaving 12 bases unmatched. The CDR3 reads CASSQQPGQWGYEQYF. CDR3 coding DNA: TGTGCCAGCAGCCAGCAACCGGGACAGTGGGGATACGAGCAGTACTTC.

This clonotype was observed at least ten times. The chain combines TRBV4-2 with TRBJ2-6; D is ambiguous. CDR3 length equals 17 residues. Per the germline V gene, CDR1 is LGHNA and CDR2 is YNFKEQ. Trimming cost V 0 bases and J 2 bases, with 11 bases left between them. The CDR3 region is CASSQDESQTGANVLTF. As DNA, the CDR3 is TGTGCCAGCAGCCAAGATGAGAGCCAAACTGGGGCCAACGTCCTGACTTTC.

This clonotype has a handful of counts. Here the CDR3 reads CASTLGGGFSYEQYF. The CDR3 nucleotides are TGTGCCAGCACCTTGGGAGGGGGCTTTTCCTACGAGCAGTACTTC. V gene TRBV7-8 combines with J gene TRBJ2-7; D is perhaps TRBD1 or TRBD2 (7 bases each). Trimming stripped 7 bases from V and 1 base from J, with 17 bases between. The germline V gene has CDR1 SGHVS and CDR2 FQNEAQ. The CDR3 has 15 amino acids. The full variable domain, in which reference TRBV7-8 and TRBJ2-7 provide the parts outside the CDR3, is GAGVSQSPRYKVAKRGQDVALRCDPISGHVSLFWYQQALGQGPEFLTYFQNEAQLDKSGLPSDRFFAERPEGSVSTLKIQRTQQEDSAVYLCASTLGGGFSYEQYFGPGTRLTVT.

V is TRBV10-3 and J is TRBJ2-1; tentatively, D is TRBD2 (6 bases). The CDR3 runs to 16 residues. Looked up from germline, CDR1 is ENHRY and CDR2 is SYGVKD. V lost 8 bases to trimming and J lost 7 bases, with 24 bases between them. Written as DNA, the CDR3 is TGTGCCATCGGGGCCAGGAGGGGCGGCCCCAATAATGAGCAGTTCTTC. Residues: CAIGARRGGPNNEQFF.

The chain carries TRBV5-6 and TRBJ1-4, with TRBD1 matching 8 bases. Germline trimming cut 4 bases from V and 2 bases from J; bases unmatched to any gene: 7. Germline CDR1 SGHDT, CDR2 YYEEEE. The CDR3 has 16 amino acids. The CDR3 loop reads CASSRTGRKTNEKLFF. CDR3 DNA: TGTGCCAGCAGCCGGACAGGGAGGAAGACTAATGAAAAACTGTTTTTT.

The genes are TRBV7-9 and TRBJ2-7; D may be TRBD2 (6 bases). V lost 3 bases, J lost 0 bases, and 15 bases lay in between. Germline V gene lookup returns CDR1 SEHNR and CDR2 FQNEAQ (reference sequence). The CDR3 covers 16 residues. CDR3 protein: CASSLPGDGSSYEQYF. CDR3 coding DNA: TGTGCCAGCAGCTTGCCGGGGGACGGAAGCTCCTACGAGCAGTACTTC. The variable domain in full, completed from reference TRBV7-9 and TRBJ2-7, reads DTGVSQNPRHKITKRGQNVTFRCDPISEHNRLYWYRQTLGQGPEFLTYFQNEAQLEKSRLLSDRFSAERPKGSFSTLEIQRTEQGDSAMYLCASSLPGDGSSYEQYFGPGTRLTVT.

This clonotype was seen once. The chain has TRBV5-1 and TRBJ2-1; 7 positions agree with TRBD2. This CDR3 is 13 amino acids long. The germline gives CDR1 SGHRS, CDR2 YFSETQ. V shed 8 bases, J shed 9 bases, and the junction held 11 bases outside the gene matches. The CDR3 here is CASKPLAGVEQFF. In nucleotides, the CDR3 is TGCGCCAGTAAGCCTCTCGCGGGAGTTGAGCAGTTCTTC.

This clonotype is a singleton in its sample. The chain combines TRBV3-1 with TRBJ2-1; 13 nucleotides match TRBD2. V gave up 8 bases and J gave up 0 bases; unmatched junction bases: 13. The V gene's germline CDR1 is LGHDT and CDR2 YNNKEL (reference sequence). This CDR3 has 19 residues. This chain's CDR3 is CASCPRTSGRSSSYNEQFF. In nucleotides, the CDR3 is TGTGCCAGCTGCCCCCGGACTAGCGGGAGATCCAGCTCCTACAATGAGCAGTTCTTC.

The chain recombines TRBV7-2 with TRBJ2-2, with unresolved D. With 4 bases removed from V and 7 bases from J, the gap between germline ends came to 16 bases. The germline V gene encodes CDR1 SGHTA and CDR2 FQGNSA. This CDR3 comprises 15 residues. CDR3 nucleotide sequence: TGTGCCAGCAGCTCCGTGGCACCAGCGTTCGGGGAGCTGTTTTTT. This codes for CASSSVAPAFGELFF.

The rearrangement joins TRBV5-1 to TRBJ2-2; 8 bases align to TRBD2. Trimming at V came to 4 bases and at J to 5 bases, leaving 7 bases not matched to a gene. The V gene's germline CDR1 is SGHRS and CDR2 YFSETQ. The CDR3 consists of 15 residues. CDR3 sequence: CASSPRGGETGELFF. The CDR3 region has the DNA TGCGCCAGCAGCCCCCGGGGGGGAGAAACCGGGGAGCTGTTTTTT. The whole variable domain, remainder taken from reference TRBV5-1 and TRBJ2-2, is KAGVTQTPRYLIKTRGQQVTLSCSPISGHRSVSWYQQTPGQGLQFLFEYFSETQRNKGNFPGRFSGRQFSNSRSEMNVSTLELGDSALYLCASSPRGGETGELFFGEGSRLTVL.

The V call is TRBV20-1, the J call TRBJ2-5, with 9 bases matching TRBD1. In germline, CDR1 is DFQATT, CDR2 SNEGSKA (reference sequence). After removal of 1 base from V and 5 bases from J, the junction contained 2 bases not matched to a gene. The CDR3 length is 13 residues. This chain's CDR3 is CSARGQGVETQYF. The CDR3 nucleotides are TGCAGTGCTAGAGGACAGGGGGTGGAGACCCAGTACTTC.

The chain links TRBV12-3 or TRBV12-4 to TRBJ1-2; D might be TRBD1 (6 bases). V shed 5 bases and J shed 1 base, with 17 bases lying between them. This CDR3 contains 16 residues. CDR3 residues: CASSQGQLPNNYGYTF. CDR3 DNA sequence: TGTGCCAGCAGTCAAGGACAGCTTCCTAATAACTATGGCTACACCTTC.

The chain couples TRBV20-1 to TRBJ1-4; D is possibly TRBD1 (5 bases). CDR1 is DFQATT and CDR2 is SNEGSKA in the germline V gene (reference sequence). CDR3 length equals 15 residues. The V end was cut by 0 bases, the J end by 16 bases, with 24 bases between. As DNA, the CDR3 is TGCAGTGCTAGAGATGTTTTGCGGTTCGGGGCCTTCGGGTTTTTT. It specifies CSARDVLRFGAFGFF.

This chain links TRBV5-1 with TRBJ2-5; D not resolved. Germline loops: CDR1 SGHRS, CDR2 YFSETQ. The CDR3 contains 13 residues. V lost 0 bases and J lost 5, with 8 bases in between. CDR3 region: CASSLDTGETQYF. In DNA form, the CDR3 reads TGCGCCAGCAGCTTGGACACCGGGGAGACCCAGTACTTC.

The rearrangement uses TRBV28 and TRBJ1-5; 9 positions match TRBD1. Germline V gene data show CDR1 as MDHEN and CDR2 as SYDVKM. The CDR3 covers 14 residues. With 11 bases clipped from V and 5 bases from J, the junction kept 10 bases outside the gene matches. The CDR3 sequence is CAARGDREYQPQHF. CDR3 nucleotide sequence: TGTGCCGCAAGGGGGGACAGGGAATATCAGCCCCAGCATTTT. Using reference TRBV28 and TRBJ1-5 for the parts outside the CDR3, the full variable domain is DVKVTQSSRYLVKRTGEKVFLECVQDMDHENMFWYRQDPGLGLRLIYFSYDVKMKEKGDIPEGYSVSREKKERFSLILESASTNQTSMYLCAARGDREYQPQHFGDGTRLSIL.

The CDR3 coding sequence is TGCAGTGCCAAACCGGTTCTAGCGGGTACCAATGAGCAGTTCTTC. It codes for CSAKPVLAGTNEQFF. This sequence joins TRBV20-1 and TRBJ2-1, with 8 positions matching TRBD2. The CDR3 consists of 15 residues. The germline V gene has CDR1 DFQATT and CDR2 SNEGSKA (reference sequence). With V trimmed by 6 bases and J by 6 bases, 13 bases remained unmatched.

This clonotype was seen a few times. The chain carries TRBV27 and TRBJ2-7; D is tentatively TRBD1 or TRBD2 (7 bases each). Looked up from germline, CDR1 is MNHEY and CDR2 is SMNVEV (reference sequence). The CDR3 runs 13 residues. V lost 6 bases and J 12 bases, leaving 21 bases between the germline ends. CDR3 amino acids: CASSPGGPGLPYF. Here the CDR3 DNA reads TGTGCCAGCAGCCCAGGGGGGCCGGGACTACCGTACTTC.

The chain recombines TRBV29-1 with TRBJ2-5; TRBD1 aligns across 8 bases. V lost 4 bases, J lost 7 bases, and 14 bases stayed unmatched. CDR3 length: 15 amino acids. Germline CDR1 and CDR2: SQVTM and ANQGSEA. CDR3: CSVGAAGGRKVTQYF. CDR3 in DNA: TGCAGCGTTGGGGCGGCAGGGGGCAGGAAAGTGACCCAGTACTTC.